This T cell receptor beta chain was recorded in a study of CD8 T cells in ankylosing spondylitis. This CDR3 contains 10 residues. Germline values: CDR1 SQVTM, CDR2 ANQGSEA. V lost 4 bases, J lost 4 bases, and 4 bases lay in between. This clonotype occurred many times. TCRdb ran MiXCR on the 5' RACE reads and lists one entry per CDR3 protein. Of 130,000 to 150,000 distinct CDR3 sequences in the sample, roughly 8.4% are singletons; the top ten hold 7.3%. The receptor comes from a male donor with ankylosing spondylitis. The sample taken for sequencing was synovial fluid, either unsorted or a sorted T cell fraction (not recorded which). This chain uses TRBV29-1 with TRBJ2-5; D gene uncertain. CDR3 DNA: TGCAGCGTTGCTTCAGAGACCCAGTACTTC. As protein: CSVASETQYF.